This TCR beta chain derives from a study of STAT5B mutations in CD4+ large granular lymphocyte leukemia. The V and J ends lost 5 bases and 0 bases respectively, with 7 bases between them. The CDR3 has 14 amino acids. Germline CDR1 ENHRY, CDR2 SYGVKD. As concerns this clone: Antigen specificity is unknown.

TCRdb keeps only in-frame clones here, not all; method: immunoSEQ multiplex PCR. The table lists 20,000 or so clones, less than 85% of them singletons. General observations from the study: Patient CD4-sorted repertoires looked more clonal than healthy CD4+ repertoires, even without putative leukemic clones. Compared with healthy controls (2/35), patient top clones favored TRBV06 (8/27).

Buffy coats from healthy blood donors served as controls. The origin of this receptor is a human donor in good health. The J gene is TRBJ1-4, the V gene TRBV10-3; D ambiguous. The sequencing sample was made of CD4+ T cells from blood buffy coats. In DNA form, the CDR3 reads TGTGCCATCAGTCCAGCGGCAACTAATGAAAAACTGTTTTTT. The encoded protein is CAISPAATNEKLFF.